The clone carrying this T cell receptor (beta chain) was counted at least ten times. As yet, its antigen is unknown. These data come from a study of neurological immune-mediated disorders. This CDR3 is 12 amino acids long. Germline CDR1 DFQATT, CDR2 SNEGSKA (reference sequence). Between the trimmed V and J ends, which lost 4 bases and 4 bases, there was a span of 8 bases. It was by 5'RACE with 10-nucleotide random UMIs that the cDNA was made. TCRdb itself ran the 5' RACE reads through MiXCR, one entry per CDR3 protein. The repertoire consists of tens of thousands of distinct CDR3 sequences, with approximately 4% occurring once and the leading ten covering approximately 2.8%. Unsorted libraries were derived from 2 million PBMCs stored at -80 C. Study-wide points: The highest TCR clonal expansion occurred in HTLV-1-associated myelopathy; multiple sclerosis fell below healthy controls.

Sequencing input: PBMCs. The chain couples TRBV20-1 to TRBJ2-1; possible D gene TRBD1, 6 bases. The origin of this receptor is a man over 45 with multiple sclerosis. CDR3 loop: CSANGQYNEQFF. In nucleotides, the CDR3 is TGCAGTGCTAACGGACAGTACAATGAGCAGTTCTTC.